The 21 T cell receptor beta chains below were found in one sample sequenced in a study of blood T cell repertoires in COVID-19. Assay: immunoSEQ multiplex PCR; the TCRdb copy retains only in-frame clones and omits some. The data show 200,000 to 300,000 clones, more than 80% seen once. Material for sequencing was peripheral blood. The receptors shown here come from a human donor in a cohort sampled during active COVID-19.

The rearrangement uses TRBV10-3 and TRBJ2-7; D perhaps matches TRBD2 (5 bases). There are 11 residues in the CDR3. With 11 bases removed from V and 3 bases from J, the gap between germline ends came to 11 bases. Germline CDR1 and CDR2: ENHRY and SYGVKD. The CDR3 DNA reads TGTGCCTCCCGGGATAACTACGAGCAGTACTTC. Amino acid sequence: CASRDNYEQYF.

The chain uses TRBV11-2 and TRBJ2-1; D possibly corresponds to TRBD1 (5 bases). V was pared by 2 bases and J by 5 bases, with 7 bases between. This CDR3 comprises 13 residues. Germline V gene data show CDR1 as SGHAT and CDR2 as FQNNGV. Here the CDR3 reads CASSLSTDNEQFF. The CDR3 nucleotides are TGTGCCAGCAGCTTATCGACAGACAATGAGCAGTTCTTC.

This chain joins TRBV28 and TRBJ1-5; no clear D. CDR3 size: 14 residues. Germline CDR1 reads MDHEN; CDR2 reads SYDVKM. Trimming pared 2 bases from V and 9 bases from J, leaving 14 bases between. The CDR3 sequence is CASSLHRSLRPQHF. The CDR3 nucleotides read TGTGCCAGCAGTTTACATCGGTCCCTAAGGCCCCAGCATTTT.

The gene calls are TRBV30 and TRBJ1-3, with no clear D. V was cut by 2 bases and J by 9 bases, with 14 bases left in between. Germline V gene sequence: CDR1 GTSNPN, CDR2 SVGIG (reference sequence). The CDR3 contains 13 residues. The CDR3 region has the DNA TGTGCCTGGAGTCCGGGTCCCCGGGGCACCATATATTTT. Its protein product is CAWSPGPRGTIYF.

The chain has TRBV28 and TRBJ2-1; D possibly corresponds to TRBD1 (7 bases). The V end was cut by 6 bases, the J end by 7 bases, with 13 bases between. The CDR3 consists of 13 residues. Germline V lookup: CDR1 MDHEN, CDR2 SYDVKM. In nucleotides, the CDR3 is TGTGCCAGCAGCCAGGGGGGCCAGAATGAGCAGTTCTTC. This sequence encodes CASSQGGQNEQFF.

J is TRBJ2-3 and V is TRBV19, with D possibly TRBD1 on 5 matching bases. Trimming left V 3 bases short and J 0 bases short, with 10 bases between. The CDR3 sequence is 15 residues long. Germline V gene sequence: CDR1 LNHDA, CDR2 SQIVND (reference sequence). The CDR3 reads CASSIGAGSTDTQYF. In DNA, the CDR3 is TGTGCCAGTAGTATCGGTGCAGGGAGCACAGATACGCAGTATTTT.

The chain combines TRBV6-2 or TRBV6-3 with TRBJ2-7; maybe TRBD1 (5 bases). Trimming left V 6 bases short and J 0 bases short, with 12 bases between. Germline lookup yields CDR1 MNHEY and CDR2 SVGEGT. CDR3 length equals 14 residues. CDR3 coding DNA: TGTGCCAGCAGCCTCGTAGGGGACTCCTACGAGCAGTACTTC. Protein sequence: CASSLVGDSYEQYF.

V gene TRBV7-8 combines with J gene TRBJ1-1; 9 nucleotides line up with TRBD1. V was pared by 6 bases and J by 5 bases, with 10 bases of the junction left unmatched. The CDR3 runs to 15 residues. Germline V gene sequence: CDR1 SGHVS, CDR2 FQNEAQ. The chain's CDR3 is CASRPTQGAGTEAFF. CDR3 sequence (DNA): TGTGCCAGCAGACCAACACAGGGGGCAGGGACTGAAGCTTTCTTT.

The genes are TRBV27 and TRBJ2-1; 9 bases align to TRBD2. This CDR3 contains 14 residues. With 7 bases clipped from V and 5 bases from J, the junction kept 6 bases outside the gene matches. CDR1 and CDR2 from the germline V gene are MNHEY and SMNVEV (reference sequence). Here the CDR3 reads CASTSASGDNEQFF. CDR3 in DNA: TGTGCCAGCACCTCGGCTAGCGGGGACAATGAGCAGTTCTTC.

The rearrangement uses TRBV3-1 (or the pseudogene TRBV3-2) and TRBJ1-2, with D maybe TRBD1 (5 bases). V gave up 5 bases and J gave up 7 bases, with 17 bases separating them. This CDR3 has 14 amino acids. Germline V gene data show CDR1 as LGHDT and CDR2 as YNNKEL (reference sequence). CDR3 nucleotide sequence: TGTGCCAGCAGCTTTGGGCGGGGGGTTATTGGCTACACCTTC. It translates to CASSFGRGVIGYTF.

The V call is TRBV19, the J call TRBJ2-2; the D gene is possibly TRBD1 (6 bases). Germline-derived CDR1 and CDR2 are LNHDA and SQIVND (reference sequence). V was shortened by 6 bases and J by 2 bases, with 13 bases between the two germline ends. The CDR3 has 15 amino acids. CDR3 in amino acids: CASSPRGQNTGELFF. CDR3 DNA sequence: TGTGCCAGTAGCCCCAGGGGACAAAACACCGGGGAGCTGTTTTTT.

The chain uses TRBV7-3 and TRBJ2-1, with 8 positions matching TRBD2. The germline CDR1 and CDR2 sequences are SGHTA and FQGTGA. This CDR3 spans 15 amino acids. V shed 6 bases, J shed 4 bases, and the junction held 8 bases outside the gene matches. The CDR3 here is CASSLAGSAYNEQFF. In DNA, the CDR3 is TGTGCCAGCAGTTTAGCGGGGAGTGCTTACAATGAGCAGTTCTTC.

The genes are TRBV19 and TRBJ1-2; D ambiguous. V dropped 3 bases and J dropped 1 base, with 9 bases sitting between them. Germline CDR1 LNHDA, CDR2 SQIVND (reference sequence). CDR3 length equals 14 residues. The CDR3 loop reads CASSIDQINYGYTF. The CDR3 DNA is TGTGCCAGTAGTATCGATCAGATTAACTATGGCTACACCTTC.

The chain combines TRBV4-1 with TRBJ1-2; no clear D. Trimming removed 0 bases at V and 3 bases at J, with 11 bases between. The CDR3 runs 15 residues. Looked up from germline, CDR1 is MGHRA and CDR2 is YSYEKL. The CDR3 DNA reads TGCGCCAGCAGCCAAGAACCGGGAAGGGACTATGGCTACACCTTC. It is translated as CASSQEPGRDYGYTF.

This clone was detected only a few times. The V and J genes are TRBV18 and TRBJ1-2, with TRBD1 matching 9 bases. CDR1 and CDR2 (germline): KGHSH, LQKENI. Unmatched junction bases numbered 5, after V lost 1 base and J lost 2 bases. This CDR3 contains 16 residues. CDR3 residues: CASSPLGQGLNYGYTF. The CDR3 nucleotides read TGTGCCAGCTCACCACTCGGACAGGGGTTAAACTATGGCTACACCTTC.

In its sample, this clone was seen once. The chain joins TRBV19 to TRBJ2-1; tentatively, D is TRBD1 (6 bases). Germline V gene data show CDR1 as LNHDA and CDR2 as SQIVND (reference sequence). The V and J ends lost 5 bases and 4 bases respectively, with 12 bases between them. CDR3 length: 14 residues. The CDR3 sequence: CASSSLGTYNEQFF. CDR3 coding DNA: TGTGCCAGTAGTTCATTAGGGACATACAATGAGCAGTTCTTC.

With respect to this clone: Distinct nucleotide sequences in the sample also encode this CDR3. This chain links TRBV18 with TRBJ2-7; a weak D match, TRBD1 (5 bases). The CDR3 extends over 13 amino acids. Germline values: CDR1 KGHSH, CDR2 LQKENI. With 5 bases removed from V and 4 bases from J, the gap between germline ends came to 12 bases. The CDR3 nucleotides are TGTGCCAGCTCAACCGGGCAGGGTTACGAGCAGTACTTC. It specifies CASSTGQGYEQYF.

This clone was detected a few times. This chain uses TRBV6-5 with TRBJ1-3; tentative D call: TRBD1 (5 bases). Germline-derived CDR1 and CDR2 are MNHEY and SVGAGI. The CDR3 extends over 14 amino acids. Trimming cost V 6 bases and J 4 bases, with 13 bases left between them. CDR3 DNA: TGTGCCAGCAGGCTACAGGCTGGCGGAAACACCATATATTTT. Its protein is CASRLQAGGNTIYF.

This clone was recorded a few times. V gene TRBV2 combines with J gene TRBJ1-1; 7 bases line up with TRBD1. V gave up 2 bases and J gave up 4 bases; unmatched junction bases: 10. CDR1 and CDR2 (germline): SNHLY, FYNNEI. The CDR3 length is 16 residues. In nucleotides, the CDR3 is TGTGCCAGCAGTGAAAAGGGGGCGGTTTCGGGCACTGAAGCTTTCTTT. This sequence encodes CASSEKGAVSGTEAFF. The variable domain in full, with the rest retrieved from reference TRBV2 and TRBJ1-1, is EPEVTQTPSHQVTQMGQEVILRCVPISNHLYFYWYRQILGQKVEFLVSFYNNEISEKSEIFDDQFSVERPDGSNFTLKIRSTKLEDSAMYFCASSEKGAVSGTEAFFGQGTRLTVV.

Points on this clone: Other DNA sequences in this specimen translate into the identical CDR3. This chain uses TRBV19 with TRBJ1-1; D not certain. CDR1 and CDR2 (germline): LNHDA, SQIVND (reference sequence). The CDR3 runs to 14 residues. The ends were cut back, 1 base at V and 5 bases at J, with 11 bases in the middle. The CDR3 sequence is CASSIGSGGTEAFF. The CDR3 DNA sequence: TGTGCCAGTAGTATAGGATCCGGCGGGACTGAAGCTTTCTTT.

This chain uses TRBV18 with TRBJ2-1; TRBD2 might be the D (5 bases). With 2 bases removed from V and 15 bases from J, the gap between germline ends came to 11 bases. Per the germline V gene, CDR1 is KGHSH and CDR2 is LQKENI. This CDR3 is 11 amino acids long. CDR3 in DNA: TGTGCCAGCTCACCAGGGGTAGCGTGGTTCTTC. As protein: CASSPGVAWFF.